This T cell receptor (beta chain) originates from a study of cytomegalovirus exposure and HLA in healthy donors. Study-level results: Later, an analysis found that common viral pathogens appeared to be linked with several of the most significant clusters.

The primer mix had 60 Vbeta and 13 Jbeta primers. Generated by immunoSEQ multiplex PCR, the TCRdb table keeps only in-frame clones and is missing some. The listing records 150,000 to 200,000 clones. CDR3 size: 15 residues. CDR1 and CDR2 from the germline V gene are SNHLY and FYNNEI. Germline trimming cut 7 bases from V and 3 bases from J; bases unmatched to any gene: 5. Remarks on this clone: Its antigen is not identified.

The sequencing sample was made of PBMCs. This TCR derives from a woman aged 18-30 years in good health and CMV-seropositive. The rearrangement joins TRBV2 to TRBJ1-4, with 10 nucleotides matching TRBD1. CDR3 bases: TGTGCCAGCAAAGACAGGGGGCTTCCTAATGAAAAACTGTTTTTT. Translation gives CASKDRGLPNEKLFF. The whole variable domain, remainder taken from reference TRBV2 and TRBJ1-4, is EPEVTQTPSHQVTQMGQEVILRCVPISNHLYFYWYRQILGQKVEFLVSFYNNEISEKSEIFDDQFSVERPDGSNFTLKIRSTKLEDSAMYFCASKDRGLPNEKLFFGSGTQLSVL.